Here is one T cell receptor beta chain with its context. The antigen is not known. These data are taken from a study of cytomegalovirus exposure and HLA in healthy donors. Findings of the study overall: Confirmation in vitro established that a few CMV-associated chains were specific for CMV antigens. Most TCR sequences were seen very rarely across donors, but some public TCRs occurred in many.

Produced via immunoSEQ multiplex PCR; TCRdb's table is partial and in-frame only. Of 150,000 to 200,000 clones listed, approximately 81% were seen once; the top ten hold approximately 16%. These donors were members of the approximately 110-subject validation cohort, a group separate from the approximately 700-subject first cohort. Trimming shortened V by 8 bases and J by 2 bases, and 20 bases separated the two germline ends. Germline V lookup: CDR1 MDHEN, CDR2 SYDVKM. The CDR3 consists of 16 residues. This sequence joins TRBV28 and TRBJ2-3, with a tentative D call TRBD2 (6 bases). This TCR was sampled from a man aged 18 to 30 in good health and CMV-seropositive. The sequencing sample was made of PBMCs. The CDR3 region is CASSPEAGALTDTQYF. The DNA for the CDR3 is TGTGCCAGCTCTCCCGAAGCGGGCGCACTCACAGATACGCAGTATTTT.